This T cell receptor (beta chain) originates from a study of cytomegalovirus exposure and HLA in healthy donors. Both 60 Vbeta primers and 13 Jbeta primers went into the PCR. Sequencing used immunoSEQ multiplex PCR; TCRdb keeps in-frame clones, though not all of them. The data contain about 160,000 clones, 70% to 90% of them singletons. The donors were healthy bone marrow donors. As to this clone: At one end the junction does not follow the germline gene, possibly because of a read error. Other DNA sequences in the sample encode the same CDR3.

Sequencing was performed on PBMCs. This TCR came from a man aged 18 to 30 in good health and CMV-seropositive.

CDR3 loop: CASSETGGAGTEAFF. CDR3 DNA sequence: TGCGCCAGCAGCGAGACAGGGGGCGCGGGAACTGAAGCTTTCTTT. The chain recombines TRBV9 with TRBJ1-1, with 10 bases that match TRBD1. CDR3 length: 15 amino acids. From germline, CDR1 is SGDLS and CDR2 YYNGEE.